This TCR beta chain was identified during a study of CD8 T cells in Susac syndrome. Study overall: There were Susac syndrome patients who were therapy-naive at blood draw, others on corticosteroids, and others on intravenous immunoglobulin alone.

After extraction with the RNeasy kit, about 0.45 to 1 ug of the RNA was reverse transcribed using random hexamers. TCRdb re-called the immunoSEQ multiplex PCR reads with MiXCR, one entry per CDR3 protein. The repertoire includes some 94,000 distinct CDR3 sequences, around 94% of them detected once, and about 0.28% sits in the top ten. The CD8+ and CD4+ T cells were isolated magnetically using a negative isolation approach, whereas the TEMRA cells were enriched by FACS. Source material: CD4+ T cells from PBMCs. The clonotype comes from a human donor with Susac syndrome.

For the CDR3, the DNA is TGTGCCAGCAGTCCCCCCGGACGGGTCCGGGGGAATGAGCAGTTCTTC. This sequence encodes CASSPPGRVRGNEQFF. The chain is built from TRBV12-3 or TRBV12-4 and TRBJ2-1, with a tentative D call TRBD2 (6 bases). V was shortened by 5 bases and J by 7 bases, with 21 bases between the two germline ends. The CDR3 is 16 residues long.